Each of the 29 T cell receptor beta chains below was sequenced from the same sample in a study of vaccination effects on CD4 cells after COVID-19. Having been cultured for less than 13 days, the cells underwent CD4+ T cell isolation. Sequenced by immunoSEQ multiplex PCR; TCRdb stores in-frame clones only, minus some. Among about 30,000 clones listed, less than 75% were seen once. Antigens for these TCRs are unknown. Source: CD4+ T cells from PBMCs cultured without peptide, taken before COVID-19 vaccination. The receptors were sampled from a human donor who received a COVID-19 vaccine.

This clone was recorded only once. The V and J genes are TRBV6-5 and TRBJ2-4; D is undetermined. Germline V CDR1 and CDR2: MNHEY, SVGAGI. The V end lost 3 bases, the J end lost 2 bases, and 11 bases lay between the germline ends. The CDR3 length is 15 residues. The CDR3 nucleotides read TGTGCCAGCAGTTATTTGTTGGGGACCAAAAACATTCAGTACTTC. Translated: CASSYLLGTKNIQYF.

This clone was counted between two and nine times. V and J are TRBV28 and TRBJ1-3; D is perhaps TRBD1 (5 bases). The germline CDR1 and CDR2 sequences are MDHEN and SYDVKM. This CDR3 is built from 15 residues. V was trimmed by 5 bases and J by 4 bases, leaving 15 bases between them. In DNA form, the CDR3 reads TGTGCCAGCAGTGAACAGGTTTCGGCAGGAAACACCATATATTTT. Its protein is CASSEQVSAGNTIYF.

This clone was picked up a small number of times. V gene TRBV7-9 combines with J gene TRBJ2-1; 9 positions match TRBD2. The CDR3 is 15 amino acids. Germline values: CDR1 SEHNR, CDR2 FQNEAQ (reference sequence). V gave up 2 bases and J gave up 6 bases; unmatched junction bases: 5. This CDR3 is CASSLLAGDFNEQFF. CDR3 DNA sequence: TGTGCCAGCAGCTTATTAGCGGGAGATTTCAATGAGCAGTTCTTC. The entire variable domain, with the rest obtained from reference TRBV7-9 and TRBJ2-1, is as follows: DTGVSQNPRHKITKRGQNVTFRCDPISEHNRLYWYRQTLGQGPEFLTYFQNEAQLEKSRLLSDRFSAERPKGSFSTLEIQRTEQGDSAMYLCASSLLAGDFNEQFFGPGTRLTVL.

The gene calls are TRBV10-1 and TRBJ2-7; 11 bases map to TRBD2. V dropped 8 bases and J dropped 5; count of bases not matched to a gene: 5. Looked up from germline, CDR1 is WNHNN and CDR2 is SYGVQD (reference sequence). The CDR3 contains 13 residues. CDR3 sequence reads: CASSLAGGDEQYF. In DNA, the CDR3 is TGCGCCAGCTCCTTAGCGGGAGGGGACGAGCAGTACTTC.

The rearrangement uses TRBV5-5 and TRBJ2-4, with D perhaps assigned TRBD1 or TRBD2 (6 bases each). This CDR3 comprises 14 residues. Germline V CDR1 and CDR2: SGHKS, YYEKEE (reference sequence). Trimming took 2 bases from V and 8 from J, leaving 14 bases between them. The CDR3 DNA reads TGTGCCAGCAGCTTTTTAGGGGGGCAAGACATTCAGTACTTC. This gives the protein CASSFLGGQDIQYF.

The chain employs TRBV6-5 and TRBJ1-3; D call uncertain. The V end lost 6 bases, the J end lost 10 bases, and 16 bases lay between the germline ends. Germline values: CDR1 MNHEY, CDR2 SVGAGI. This CDR3 comprises 13 residues. The CDR3 here is CASSDLAASTIYF. Written as DNA, the CDR3 is TGTGCCAGCAGCGACCTTGCCGCGTCGACCATATATTTT.

The chain is built from TRBV14 and TRBJ2-2; D is uncertain. Germline V gene lookup returns CDR1 SGHDN and CDR2 FVKESK. The CDR3 loop spans 12 amino acids. The germline V and J ends were trimmed by 1 base and 5 bases, with 2 bases remaining between them. The CDR3 coding sequence is TGTGCCAGCAGCCAAGTAACCGGGGAGCTGTTTTTT. It is translated as CASSQVTGELFF.

The genes are TRBV5-1 and TRBJ2-5, with 8 bases fitting TRBD2. CDR3 length: 15 residues. Germline V CDR1 and CDR2: SGHRS, YFSETQ. The V gene end was trimmed by 6 bases and the J gene end by 2 bases; junction bases not matched to a gene: 9. The CDR3 sequence: CASTWRGDGQETQYF. The DNA for the CDR3 is TGCGCCAGCACATGGCGGGGGGACGGTCAAGAGACCCAGTACTTC. The entire variable domain, with the rest obtained from reference TRBV5-1 and TRBJ2-5, is as follows: KAGVTQTPRYLIKTRGQQVTLSCSPISGHRSVSWYQQTPGQGLQFLFEYFSETQRNKGNFPGRFSGRQFSNSRSEMNVSTLELGDSALYLCASTWRGDGQETQYFGPGTRLLVL.

CDR3 in amino acids: CASSYGLASDTQYF. The CDR3 coding sequence is TGTGCCAGCAGTTACGGGCTAGCCTCAGATACGCAGTATTTT. J is TRBJ2-3 and V is TRBV6-6; TRBD2 is a possible D gene (5 bases). Germline V gene data show CDR1 as MNHNY and CDR2 as SVGAGI (reference sequence). The ends were cut back, 2 bases at V and 4 bases at J, with 10 bases in the middle. The CDR3 has 14 amino acids.

The chain has TRBV3-1 (or the pseudogene TRBV3-2) and TRBJ2-3, with D tentatively TRBD1 (6 bases). CDR1 LGHDT and CDR2 YNNKEL come from the germline V gene (reference sequence). The V end was cut by 3 bases, the J end by 0 bases, with 16 bases between. The CDR3 sequence is 17 residues long. The CDR3 nucleotides read TGTGCCAGCAGCCAGCCGACAGGCAAATTCAGCACAGATACGCAGTATTTT. Its protein product is CASSQPTGKFSTDTQYF.

This clone was detected only a few times. The rearrangement uses TRBV27 and TRBJ1-5; tentatively, D is TRBD1 (6 bases). Germline V lookup: CDR1 MNHEY, CDR2 SMNVEV (reference sequence). This CDR3 is 15 amino acids long. V was trimmed by 3 bases and J by 1 base, leaving 10 bases between them. CDR3 region: CASSFGQFSNQPQHF. As DNA, the CDR3 is TGTGCCAGCAGTTTTGGACAGTTCAGCAATCAGCCCCAGCATTTT.

This clone was recorded only once. This sequence joins TRBV4-1 and TRBJ2-4; D possibly matches TRBD1 or TRBD2 (5 bases each). The germline gives CDR1 MGHRA, CDR2 YSYEKL. The CDR3 length is 13 residues. V was shortened by 3 bases and J by 8 bases, with 11 bases between the two germline ends. CDR3 loop: CASSQYEGYIQYF. Written as DNA, the CDR3 is TGCGCCAGCAGCCAGTATGAGGGGTACATTCAGTACTTC.

This chain joins TRBV2 and TRBJ2-6; no definite D call. The CDR3 contains 12 residues. The germline V gene encodes CDR1 SNHLY and CDR2 FYNNEI. Trimming removed 4 bases from V and 3 bases from J, with 1 base in between. The CDR3 reads CASSVGANVLTF. CDR3 coding DNA: TGTGCCAGCAGTGTTGGGGCCAACGTCCTGACTTTC.

The chain employs TRBV7-9 and TRBJ1-2; D is perhaps TRBD1 (5 bases). The CDR3 is 13 residues long. Germline assignment: CDR1 SEHNR and CDR2 FQNEAQ (reference sequence). Trimming stripped 1 base from V and 4 bases from J, with 7 bases between. The CDR3 coding sequence is TGTGCCAGCAGCTTAGACAGGTCCTATGGCTACACCTTC. The encoded protein is CASSLDRSYGYTF.

The V gene is TRBV3-1 (or the pseudogene TRBV3-2), the J gene TRBJ2-1, with 7 bases that match TRBD2. CDR1 and CDR2 from the germline V gene are LGHDT and YNNKEL (reference sequence). There are 16 residues in the CDR3. J lost 7 bases, V lost 4 bases, and 13 bases had no gene match. CDR3 nucleotide sequence: TGTGCCAGCAGCCCCTTAGGAGGGTCAGCGGGGAATGAGCAGTTCTTC. Encoded protein: CASSPLGGSAGNEQFF.

CDR3 loop: CASSEARQQNTEAFF. The CDR3 coding sequence is TGTGCCAGCAGTGAAGCGCGACAGCAGAACACTGAAGCTTTCTTT. The rearrangement joins TRBV2 to TRBJ1-1, with a tentative D call TRBD1 (5 bases). The CDR3 extends over 15 amino acids. Per germline, CDR1 SNHLY and CDR2 FYNNEI. V was shortened by 0 bases and J by 1 base, with 9 bases between the two germline ends.

V is TRBV3-1 (or the pseudogene TRBV3-2) and J is TRBJ2-2, with a tentative D call TRBD2 (6 bases). The germline V and J ends were trimmed by 1 base and 5 bases, with 8 bases remaining between them. Germline-derived CDR1 and CDR2 are LGHDT and YNNKEL (reference sequence). This CDR3 contains 14 residues. For the CDR3, the DNA is TGTGCCAGCAGCCAAGCGGGAGCGACCGGGGAGCTGTTTTTT. Amino acid sequence: CASSQAGATGELFF.

The rearrangement links TRBV5-6 to TRBJ1-2, with TRBD1 matching over 7 bases. This CDR3 is built from 15 residues. Looked up from germline, CDR1 is SGHDT and CDR2 is YYEEEE. V dropped 4 bases and J dropped 7; count of bases not matched to a gene: 13. The DNA of the CDR3 is TGTGCCAGCAGCCACAGGGGCCGTCAGGTTATTGGCTACACCTTC. Protein sequence: CASSHRGRQVIGYTF.

This clone has only a few counts. The V gene is TRBV12-5, the J gene TRBJ2-2; tentative D call: TRBD2 (6 bases). Trimming pared 1 base from V and 1 base from J, leaving 7 bases between. Germline lookup yields CDR1 LGHNT and CDR2 FRNRAP. CDR3 length: 15 residues. The CDR3 bases are TGTGCTAGTGGTTTGGAGGGACTGAACACCGGGGAGCTGTTTTTT. The encoded protein is CASGLEGLNTGELFF.

This clone was observed a few times. The genes are TRBV10-1 and TRBJ2-1, with D perhaps given as TRBD1 or TRBD2 (7 bases each). The CDR3 is 16 amino acids. The ends were cut back, 4 bases at V and 3 bases at J, with 16 bases in the middle. Germline CDR1 reads WNHNN; CDR2 reads SYGVQD (reference sequence). The CDR3 loop reads CASSVTGSGGYNEQFF. The CDR3 region has the DNA TGCGCCAGCAGTGTGACAGGGTCGGGGGGCTACAATGAGCAGTTCTTC.

This chain joins TRBV21-1 and TRBJ1-5. TRBV21-1 is deemed a pseudogene. The length of the CDR3 is 15 residues. The CDR3 DNA sequence: TGTGCCAGCAGCAAAGCCAGACCCAGCAATCAGCCCCAGCATTTT. Its protein is CASSKARPSNQPQHF.

This clone was detected only a few times. This chain uses TRBV3-1 (or the pseudogene TRBV3-2) with TRBJ2-1; 14 bases map to TRBD2. The CDR3 consists of 14 residues. With V trimmed by 7 bases and J by 10 bases, 6 bases remained unmatched. Germline values: CDR1 LGHDT, CDR2 YNNKEL (reference sequence). The chain's CDR3 is CASTGTSGSSEQFF. CDR3 nucleotide sequence: TGTGCCAGCACCGGGACTAGCGGGAGTTCCGAGCAGTTCTTC.

This clone was found once. The J gene is TRBJ1-5, the V gene TRBV18, with D perhaps matching TRBD1 (5 bases). CDR1 KGHSH and CDR2 LQKENI come from the germline V gene. Trimming took 2 bases from V and 2 from J, leaving 10 bases between them. The CDR3 contains 15 residues. The CDR3 nucleotides are TGTGCCAGCTCACCAGGGGGAGGTGGCAATCAGCCCCAGCATTTT. The encoded protein is CASSPGGGGNQPQHF.

V gene TRBV7-9 combines with J gene TRBJ1-4; D is ambiguous. This CDR3 is built from 12 residues. Germline values: CDR1 SEHNR, CDR2 FQNEAQ (reference sequence). The V end was cut by 1 base, the J end by 6 bases, with 3 bases between. Here the CDR3 reads CASSLEDEKLFF. In DNA form, the CDR3 reads TGTGCCAGCAGCTTAGAAGATGAAAAACTGTTTTTT.

The rearrangement joins TRBV4-2 to TRBJ2-1, with TRBD1 as a possible D gene (6 bases). V lost 3 bases, J lost 4 bases, and 13 bases lay in between. The CDR3 runs to 15 residues. The germline V gene has CDR1 LGHNA and CDR2 YNFKEQ. CDR3 sequence (DNA): TGTGCCAGCAGCCAGCCGGGACACTCATACAATGAGCAGTTCTTC. Protein product: CASSQPGHSYNEQFF.

CDR3: CASSILYRGRGGATNEKLFF. CDR3 coding DNA: TGTGCCAGTAGTATTCTGTACAGGGGGCGCGGAGGTGCAACTAATGAAAAACTGTTTTTT. This chain links TRBV19 with TRBJ1-4; 9 bases fit TRBD1. The CDR3 extends over 20 amino acids. Per the germline V gene, CDR1 is LNHDA and CDR2 is SQIVND (reference sequence). The V segment lost 3 bases and the J segment 0 bases; nucleotides outside the gene matches: 14.

This clone was counted between two and nine times. This chain's CDR3 is CASSESKPLVRDNEQFF. The CDR3 DNA reads TGCGCCAGCAGTGAGTCGAAACCCCTCGTCAGGGACAATGAGCAGTTCTTC. The chain combines TRBV10-2 with TRBJ2-1; D may be TRBD1 (5 bases). V was cut by 0 bases and J by 5 bases, with 17 bases left in between. CDR3 size: 17 residues. In germline, CDR1 is WSHSY, CDR2 SAAADI.

This clone appeared once. This rearrangement joins TRBV19 to TRBJ2-4, with 8 bases that match TRBD2. Germline lookup yields CDR1 LNHDA and CDR2 SQIVND (reference sequence). V lost 1 base and J lost 8; bases outside the gene matches: 19. The CDR3 totals 19 residues. CDR3 sequence: CASSIGVRGLERERDIQYF. CDR3 DNA: TGTGCCAGTAGTATAGGCGTCCGTGGCTTGGAGCGGGAGCGGGACATTCAGTACTTC.

V gene TRBV15 combines with J gene TRBJ2-7, with a tentative D call TRBD1 (5 bases). The CDR3 covers 16 residues. V was clipped by 0 bases and J by 3 bases, with 15 bases between them. The V gene's germline CDR1 is LNHNV and CDR2 YYDKDF (reference sequence). The CDR3 DNA reads as TGTGCCACCAGCAGAGATCCCGGACAAGGGGTCTACGAGCAGTACTTC. Protein sequence: CATSRDPGQGVYEQYF.